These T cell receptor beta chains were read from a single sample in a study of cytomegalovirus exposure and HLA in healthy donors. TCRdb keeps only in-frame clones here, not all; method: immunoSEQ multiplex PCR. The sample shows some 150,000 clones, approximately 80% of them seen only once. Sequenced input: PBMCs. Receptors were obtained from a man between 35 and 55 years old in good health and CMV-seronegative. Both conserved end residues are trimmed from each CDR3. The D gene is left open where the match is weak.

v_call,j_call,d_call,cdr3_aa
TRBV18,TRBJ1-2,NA,ASSPDRSYGYT
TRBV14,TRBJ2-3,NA,ASSRGHGILEGTDTQY
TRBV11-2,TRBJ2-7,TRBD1,ASSFRTGLASYEQY
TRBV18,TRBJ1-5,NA,ASSPPTGGNQPQH
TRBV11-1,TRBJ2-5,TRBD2,ASSLGTSGWETQY
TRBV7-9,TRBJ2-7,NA,ASSPIPYEQY
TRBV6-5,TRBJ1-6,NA,ASRLTGSNSPLH
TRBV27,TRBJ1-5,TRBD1,ASSLLAGTGKLQPQH
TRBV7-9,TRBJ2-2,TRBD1,ASGWGTGPITGELF
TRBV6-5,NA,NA,ASSYLHEQY